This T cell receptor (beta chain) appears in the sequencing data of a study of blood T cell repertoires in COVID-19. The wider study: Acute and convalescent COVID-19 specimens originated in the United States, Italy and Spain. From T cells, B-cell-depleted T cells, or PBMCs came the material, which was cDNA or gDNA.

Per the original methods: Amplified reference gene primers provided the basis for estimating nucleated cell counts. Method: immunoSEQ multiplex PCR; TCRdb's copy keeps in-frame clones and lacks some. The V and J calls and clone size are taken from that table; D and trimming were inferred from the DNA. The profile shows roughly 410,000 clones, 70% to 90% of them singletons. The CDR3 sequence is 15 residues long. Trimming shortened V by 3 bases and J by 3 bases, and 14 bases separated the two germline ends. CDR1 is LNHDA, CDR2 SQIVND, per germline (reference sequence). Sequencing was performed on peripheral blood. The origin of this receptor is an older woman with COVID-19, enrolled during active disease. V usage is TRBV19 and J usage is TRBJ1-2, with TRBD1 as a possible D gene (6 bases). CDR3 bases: TGTGCCAGTAGTATGTCCACAGGGAATCACTATGGCTACACCTTC. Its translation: CASSMSTGNHYGYTF.